Following are 32 T cell receptor beta chains from one sample sequenced in a study of CD4 T cells in relation to SARS-CoV-2 and coronaviruses. These receptors are not linked to any known antigen. Profiling relied on immunoSEQ multiplex PCR, and the TCRdb table lists in-frame clones only, not all of them. The repertoire consists of some 30,000 clones, with 78% occurring once and the leading ten covering around 20%. CD4+ T cells from unexposed donors were obtained before the COVID-19 pandemic (2011-2018). The cells were cultured for approximately 10 days before CD4+ T cells were isolated. Sequencing was performed on CD4+ T cells from PBMCs, cultured in vitro. These receptors originate from a human donor in good health.

A few counts support this clone. V is TRBV4-2 and J is TRBJ1-1; TRBD1 agrees at 7 bases. V gave up 5 bases and J gave up 1 base; unmatched junction bases: 4. The CDR3 sequence is 14 residues long. The V gene's germline CDR1 is LGHNA and CDR2 YNFKEQ. The CDR3 protein is CASSLTGKNTEAFF. Here the CDR3 DNA reads TGTGCCAGCAGCTTGACAGGGAAGAACACTGAAGCTTTCTTT.

The CDR3, as DNA: TGTGCCAGCAGAAAACAGGGGGCTTCTGAAGCTTTCTTT. Residues: CASRKQGASEAFF. The V call is TRBV27, the J call TRBJ1-1; 9 nucleotides align to TRBD1. Germline CDR1 and CDR2: MNHEY and SMNVEV (reference sequence). CDR3 length equals 13 residues. The V gene end was trimmed by 6 bases and the J gene end by 6 bases; junction bases not matched to a gene: 5.

V gene TRBV11-2 combines with J gene TRBJ1-6, with D uncertain. V lost 1 base to trimming and J lost 2 bases, with 9 bases between them. The V gene's germline CDR1 is SGHAT and CDR2 FQNNGV. The CDR3 has 16 residues. The CDR3 DNA is TGTGCCAGCAGCTTAGCGCAGGAGACCTATAATTCACCCCTCCACTTT. Amino acid sequence: CASSLAQETYNSPLHF.

The chain couples TRBV7-9 to TRBJ1-1; tentative D call: TRBD1 (6 bases). Trimming took off 1 base at V and 11 bases at J, with 14 bases between the two ends. The CDR3 spans 13 residues. The germline gives CDR1 SEHNR, CDR2 FQNEAQ (reference sequence). The CDR3 DNA follows: TGTGCCAGCAGCTTAGGGGACACCGAGGGGGCTTTCTTT. Its translation: CASSLGDTEGAFF.

This clone has more than one count but fewer than ten. CDR3 amino acids: CASKYVAASPLHF. The CDR3 nucleotides are TGTGCCAGCAAATACGTGGCGGCTTCACCCCTCCACTTT. The chain carries TRBV27 and TRBJ1-6; D is uncertain. The V end was cut by 7 bases, the J end by 9 bases, with 13 bases between. Germline CDR1 is MNHEY and CDR2 is SMNVEV (reference sequence). The CDR3 is 13 residues long.

V usage is TRBV5-6 and J usage is TRBJ2-3, with D possibly TRBD1 on 6 matching bases. Germline V CDR1 and CDR2: SGHDT, YYEEEE. With 2 bases removed from V and 13 bases from J, the gap between germline ends came to 14 bases. The CDR3 has 12 amino acids. CDR3 amino acids: CASSLLPGHKYF. The CDR3 DNA reads TGTGCCAGCAGCTTACTTCCGGGACATAAGTATTTT.

The J gene is TRBJ1-6, the V gene TRBV14; 8 bases map to TRBD1. The CDR3 has 20 residues. V lost 6 bases and J lost 1; bases outside the gene matches: 17. CDR1 is SGHDN and CDR2 is FVKESK in the germline V gene. CDR3 nucleotide sequence: TGTGCCAGCAGTCCAGCGCCTTACAGGGGGAGTGGATCCTATAATTCACCCCTCCACTTT. Amino acids: CASSPAPYRGSGSYNSPLHF.

This clone was found a few times. The V and J genes are TRBV18 and TRBJ2-7; D is unclear. Germline V gene lookup returns CDR1 KGHSH and CDR2 LQKENI. V lost 3 bases and J 1 base, leaving 7 bases between the germline ends. This CDR3 region has 13 residues. The CDR3 loop reads CASSPWSSYEQYF. The CDR3 DNA reads as TGTGCCAGCTCACCGTGGTCGTCCTACGAGCAGTACTTC.

The rearrangement joins TRBV19 to TRBJ1-4; D remains unclear. Germline-derived CDR1 and CDR2 are LNHDA and SQIVND (reference sequence). This CDR3 is 15 amino acids long. The germline V and J ends were trimmed by 3 bases and 2 bases, with 10 bases remaining between them. The CDR3 region is CASSMVWLTNEKLFF. The CDR3, as DNA: TGTGCCAGTAGTATGGTCTGGCTCACTAATGAAAAACTGTTTTTT. The complete variable domain, with remaining parts taken from reference TRBV19 and TRBJ1-4, reads DGGITQSPKYLFRKEGQNVTLSCEQNLNHDAMYWYRQDPGQGLRLIYYSQIVNDFQKGDIAEGYSVSREKKESFPLTVTSAQKNPTAFYLCASSMVWLTNEKLFFGSGTQLSVL.

This rearrangement joins TRBV11-2 to TRBJ2-2; 11 bases are shared with TRBD1. J gave up 7 bases and V 5 bases, and 6 bases lay outside the gene matches. The CDR3 is made up of 15 amino acids. Germline CDR1 and CDR2: SGHAT and FQNNGV. CDR3 sequence: CASSPRTGGYGELFF. The CDR3 DNA is TGTGCCAGCAGCCCGAGGACAGGGGGCTACGGGGAGCTGTTTTTT.

In this sample, this clone turned up once. The chain is built from TRBV4-2 and TRBJ1-3; D uncertain. Germline assignment: CDR1 LGHNA and CDR2 YNFKEQ. CDR3 length equals 15 residues. The V end lost 0 bases, the J end lost 3 bases, and 9 bases lay between the germline ends. This CDR3 reads CASSQDAGFGNTIYF. CDR3 sequence (DNA): TGTGCCAGCAGCCAAGATGCAGGTTTTGGAAACACCATATATTTT.

The chain is built from TRBV19 and TRBJ2-5; either TRBD1 or TRBD2 may supply D (5 bases each). Germline CDR1 is LNHDA and CDR2 is SQIVND (reference sequence). The V gene lost 0 bases and the J gene lost 4 bases, with 15 bases spanning the gap. CDR3 length equals 16 residues. CDR3 sequence reads: CASSIDTGTAGETQYF. The CDR3 DNA sequence: TGTGCCAGTAGTATAGATACGGGGACCGCGGGAGAGACCCAGTACTTC.

This clone was recorded only once. The chain combines TRBV7-2 with TRBJ2-3; possible D gene TRBD1, 6 bases. The length of the CDR3 is 15 residues. Germline loops: CDR1 SGHTA, CDR2 FQGNSA. The germline V and J ends were trimmed by 5 bases and 0 bases, with 12 bases remaining between them. CDR3 region: CASSGGGASTDTQYF. CDR3 DNA: TGTGCCAGCAGCGGGGGCGGTGCTAGCACAGATACGCAGTATTTT.

The V and J genes are TRBV12-2 and TRBJ1-6. TRBV12-2 is classified as a pseudogene. CDR3 size: 13 residues. This CDR3 is CASRFQRESPLHF. The CDR3 DNA follows: TGTGCAAGTCGCTTCCAGCGGGAATCACCCCTCCACTTT.

The CDR3 here is CASSQDRDFGNEAFF. In nucleotides, the CDR3 is TGTGCCAGCAGCCAAGACAGGGATTTCGGCAATGAAGCTTTCTTT. The chain is built from TRBV3-1 (or the pseudogene TRBV3-2) and TRBJ1-1, with D perhaps TRBD1 (5 bases). Deletions cut 0 bases from V and 7 bases from J, with 15 bases between. The CDR3 consists of 15 residues. Germline CDR1 reads LGHDT; CDR2 reads YNNKEL (reference sequence).

V is TRBV5-1 and J is TRBJ1-5; tentatively, D is TRBD1 (5 bases). V lost 2 bases to trimming and J lost 5 bases, with 11 bases between them. The CDR3 has 14 amino acids. Looked up from germline, CDR1 is SGHRS and CDR2 is YFSETQ. CDR3 sequence: CASSFGQGDQPQHF. The CDR3, as DNA: TGCGCCAGCAGCTTTGGTCAGGGCGATCAGCCCCAGCATTTT.

This clone is a singleton in its sample. The chain uses TRBV12-5 and TRBJ1-5; 7 bases match TRBD1. Germline values: CDR1 LGHNT, CDR2 FRNRAP. V shed 5 bases and J 2 bases; nucleotides not matched to a gene: 3. CDR3 length: 14 amino acids. CDR3 DNA sequence: TGTGCTAGTGGTAACAGGGGCGGCAATCAGCCCCAGCATTTT. Amino acids: CASGNRGGNQPQHF. The whole variable domain, filled in from reference TRBV12-5 and TRBJ1-5, reads DARVTQTPRHKVTEMGQEVTMRCQPILGHNTVFWYRQTMMQGLELLAYFRNRAPLDDSGMPKDRFSAEMPDATLATLKIQPSEPRDSAVYFCASGNRGGNQPQHFGDGTRLSIL.

V is TRBV5-1 and J is TRBJ2-1; no firm D call. Trimming shortened V by 0 bases and J by 1 base, and 8 bases separated the two germline ends. CDR3 length equals 15 residues. Per the germline V gene, CDR1 is SGHRS and CDR2 is YFSETQ. In DNA form, the CDR3 reads TGCGCCAGCAGCTTGGTCAGGCGGTCCTACAATGAGCAGTTCTTC. It yields the protein CASSLVRRSYNEQFF.

V gene TRBV2 combines with J gene TRBJ1-1; D perhaps matches TRBD1 (5 bases). CDR1 and CDR2 from the germline V gene are SNHLY and FYNNEI. The germline V and J ends were trimmed by 7 bases and 4 bases, with 16 bases remaining between them. This CDR3 has 14 amino acids. The CDR3 spells CASTERGGVTEAFF. CDR3 in DNA: TGTGCCAGCACCGAGAGGGGTGGAGTCACTGAAGCTTTCTTT. The whole variable domain, remainder taken from reference TRBV2 and TRBJ1-1, is EPEVTQTPSHQVTQMGQEVILRCVPISNHLYFYWYRQILGQKVEFLVSFYNNEISEKSEIFDDQFSVERPDGSNFTLKIRSTKLEDSAMYFCASTERGGVTEAFFGQGTRLTVV.

The chain combines TRBV12-5 with TRBJ2-3, with no clear D. V was clipped by 0 bases and J by 4 bases, with 11 bases between them. Germline V gene data show CDR1 as LGHNT and CDR2 as FRNRAP. The CDR3 runs to 15 residues. The CDR3 nucleotides are TGTGCTAGTGGTTTGGTAAACCGGCCCGCAGATACGCAGTATTTT. This translates into CASGLVNRPADTQYF.

J is TRBJ2-1 and V is TRBV5-1, with 8 bases fitting TRBD1. Germline CDR1 reads SGHRS; CDR2 reads YFSETQ. Trimming cost V 6 bases and J 3 bases; bases outside gene matches: 5. This CDR3 comprises 14 residues. The CDR3 sequence is CASTLDRGYNEQFF. The CDR3 region has the DNA TGCGCCAGCACCCTTGACAGGGGCTACAATGAGCAGTTCTTC.

J is TRBJ2-5 and V is TRBV9, with a possible D match to TRBD1 (6 bases). Germline V gene data show CDR1 as SGDLS and CDR2 as YYNGEE. This CDR3 spans 14 amino acids. V was cut by 3 bases and J by 4 bases, with 13 bases left in between. CDR3 nucleotide sequence: TGTGCCAGCAGCGCCTTGGACAGCCGAGAGACCCAGTACTTC. Amino acid sequence: CASSALDSRETQYF.

This chain connects TRBV30 to TRBJ1-2; 7 nucleotides match TRBD1. From germline, CDR1 is GTSNPN and CDR2 SVGIG (reference sequence). CDR3 length: 16 residues. The trim removed 2 bases at V and 2 bases at J, leaving 11 bases unmatched. The CDR3 DNA reads as TGTGCCTGGAGTCCGCCCGGGGGACAGAGGAACTATGGCTACACCTTC. This gives the protein CAWSPPGGQRNYGYTF.

The J gene is TRBJ1-2, the V gene TRBV5-6; 8 bases align to TRBD1. Germline lookup yields CDR1 SGHDT and CDR2 YYEEEE. This CDR3 comprises 15 residues. The trim removed 4 bases at V and 2 bases at J, leaving 7 bases unmatched. Written as DNA, the CDR3 is TGTGCCAGCAGCGCCCAGGACAGGGTCAACTATGGCTACACCTTC. Protein product: CASSAQDRVNYGYTF.

The chain combines TRBV4-1 with TRBJ1-1, with a possible D match to TRBD1 (6 bases). The CDR3 has 14 residues. Trimming pared 4 bases from V and 3 bases from J, leaving 12 bases between. Germline V gene sequence: CDR1 MGHRA, CDR2 YSYEKL. CDR3 in amino acids: CASSRQVGDTEAFF. The CDR3 bases are TGCGCCAGCAGCCGACAGGTTGGGGACACTGAAGCTTTCTTT.

V gene TRBV7-8 combines with J gene TRBJ1-3; TRBD1 matches at 9 bases. The junction had 13 bases not matched to a gene; V was cut back by 4 bases and J by 0 bases. Per germline, CDR1 SGHVS and CDR2 FQNEAQ. This CDR3 is built from 19 residues. The CDR3 is CASSSIQGAYADSGNTIYF. CDR3 nucleotides: TGTGCCAGCAGCTCTATACAGGGGGCGTATGCAGACTCTGGAAACACCATATATTTT.

The chain recombines TRBV2 with TRBJ2-1, with 7 nucleotides matching TRBD2. The V gene's germline CDR1 is SNHLY and CDR2 FYNNEI. After removal of 8 bases from V and 7 bases from J, the junction contained 8 bases not matched to a gene. CDR3 length equals 13 residues. CDR3: CASQAGTWNEQFF. The CDR3 region has the DNA TGTGCCAGCCAAGCGGGGACTTGGAATGAGCAGTTCTTC.

The chain combines TRBV7-2 with TRBJ2-7; D is unclear. The CDR3 is 12 amino acids. Germline loops: CDR1 SGHTA, CDR2 FQGNSA. Trimming stripped 4 bases from V and 7 bases from J, with 11 bases between. CDR3 sequence (DNA): TGTGCCAGCAGCTCTCAGCAGAAAGAGCAGTACTTC. It is translated as CASSSQQKEQYF.

This clone has a single count. The V call is TRBV4-3, the J call TRBJ2-5; TRBD1 aligns across 11 bases. Germline values: CDR1 LGHNA, CDR2 YSLEER. The CDR3 sequence is 16 residues long. V was pared by 2 bases and J by 4 bases, with 6 bases of the junction left unmatched. The CDR3 is CASSQNPGTGGETQYF. CDR3 nucleotides: TGCGCCAGCAGCCAAAATCCCGGGACAGGGGGAGAGACCCAGTACTTC.

The chain combines TRBV11-2 with TRBJ2-3; D gene ambiguous. The ends were cut back, 1 base at V and 4 bases at J, with 0 bases in the middle. Germline lookup yields CDR1 SGHAT and CDR2 FQNNGV. CDR3 size: 11 residues. The CDR3 sequence is CASSLADTQYF. The CDR3 region has the DNA TGTGCCAGCAGCTTAGCAGATACGCAGTATTTT.

The CDR3 sequence is CASSVRDYLNEQFF. CDR3 DNA: TGTGCCAGCAGCGTCCGGGACTACCTAAATGAGCAGTTCTTC. The rearrangement uses TRBV9 and TRBJ2-1; TRBD2 matches 7 bases. The CDR3 extends over 14 amino acids. V dropped 2 bases and J dropped 7; count of bases not matched to a gene: 6. CDR1 is SGDLS, CDR2 YYNGEE, per germline.

The V gene is TRBV7-2, the J gene TRBJ2-5; 9 bases line up with TRBD2. This CDR3 spans 14 amino acids. The J segment lost 5 bases and the V segment lost 5 bases, leaving 6 bases of the junction unmatched. Germline assignment: CDR1 SGHTA and CDR2 FQGNSA. The CDR3 region has the DNA TGTGCCAGCAGCCCCGGGACTAGCTCGGAGACCCAGTACTTC. Translated, it gives CASSPGTSSETQYF.